The present entry profiles one T cell receptor (beta chain) with its context. Its antigen is not known. The data were taken from a study of OX40 agonist ivuxolimab in advanced cancers. Broader study findings: Within 6 weeks, CD4+ and CD8+ blood T cells expanded clonally at 0.1 to 3.0 mg/kg.

Data came from immunoSEQ multiplex PCR; TCRdb stores just in-frame clones and leaves some out. The sample shows some 100,000 clones, 65% to 90% of them seen only once. V was clipped by 3 bases and J by 6 bases, with 14 bases between them. CDR1 and CDR2 (germline): MDHEN, SYDVKM. The CDR3 totals 14 residues. The starting material was CD4+ or CD8+ T cells sorted from blood, obtained in a trial of the OX40 agonist ivuxolimab. This chain links TRBV28 with TRBJ1-2, with D possibly TRBD1 on 6 matching bases. This clonotype was obtained from an adult with an advanced solid tumor such as melanoma, head and neck, liver or kidney cancer. DNA for the CDR3: TGTGCCAGCAGTTTTTCACAGGGAGGCAATGGCTACACCTTC. It specifies CASSFSQGGNGYTF.